The rows below give T cell receptor beta chains drawn from one sample of a study of cytomegalovirus exposure and HLA in healthy donors. Method: immunoSEQ multiplex PCR; TCRdb's copy keeps in-frame clones and lacks some. The sample holds about 82,000 clones, approximately 80% seen once. Sequencing input: PBMCs. The receptors originated from a human donor in good health. Both conserved end residues are part of each CDR3. D genes are given only for firm matches. The size of a clone is reported for some rows only, either as once, few or many, or as a class for expanded clones.

D,V,size,J,DNA,CDR3
-,TRBV6-5,-,TRBJ2-7,TGTGCCAGCAGGACAGGTTTCGAGCAGTACTTC,CASRTGFEQYF
-,TRBV25-1,-,TRBJ2-5,TGTGCCAGCAGTGAGGCGGTAAAAGAGACCCAGTACTTC,CASSEAVKETQYF
-,TRBV4-2,-,TRBJ1-5,TGTGCCAGCAGCCAAGGCTACAGGAGCAGCAATCAGCCCCAGCATTTT,CASSQGYRSSNQPQHF
-,TRBV7-9,-,TRBJ2-5,TGTGCCAGCAGCTTAGTCGGCGGGGAAGAGACCCAGTACTTC,CASSLVGGEETQYF
TRBD2,TRBV5-1,-,TRBJ2-1,TGCGCCAGCAGCGACCTTAGCGGGGCCTACAATGAGCAGTTCTTC,CASSDLSGAYNEQFF
-,TRBV6-5,few,TRBJ1-1,TGTGCCAGCTCCGGTAACACTGAAGCTTTCTTT,CASSGNTEAFF
TRBD1,TRBV7-2,-,TRBJ1-1,TGTGCCAGCAGCTATCTTATAACAGGGGGAACGGCTTTCTTT,CASSYLITGGTAFF
-,TRBV11-2,-,TRBJ1-2,TGTGCCAGCAGCATGGACGTAGGGGATGGCTACACCTTC,CASSMDVGDGYTF
TRBD1,TRBV9,-,TRBJ2-1,TGTGCCAGCAGCGTAGGATTTGGACAGGGCTCCTACAATGAGCAGTTCTTC,CASSVGFGQGSYNEQFF
-,TRBV19,-,TRBJ2-2,TGTGCCAGTAGTATAGGCGGGGCCTTGAGCGGGGAGCTGTTTTTT,CASSIGGALSGELFF
-,TRBV5-4,-,TRBJ1-4,TGTGCCAGCAGCCCGAAGCCCAATGAAAAACTGTTTTTT,CASSPKPNEKLFF
-,TRBV11-2,once,TRBJ1-1,TGTGCCAGCAGCTTAGGGTGGGCGGAAGGGGCTGAAGCTTTCTTT,CASSLGWAEGAEAFF
TRBD1,TRBV5-6,-,TRBJ1-2,TGTGCCAGCAGCGACAGGGGGCGCGGGTATGGCTACACCTTC,CASSDRGRGYGYTF
-,TRBV7-2,-,TRBJ1-5,TGTGCCAGCAGCCACGCGCCTAGCAATCAGCCCCAGCATTTT,CASSHAPSNQPQHF
-,TRBV7-9,few,TRBJ2-7,TGTGCCAGCAGCTTACAGGTCCGGTACGAGCAGTACTTC,CASSLQVRYEQYF
-,TRBV6-1,-,TRBJ2-2,TGTGCCAGCAGTGAGCTCCGGGACTCTCACACCGGGGAGCTGTTTTTT,CASSELRDSHTGELFF
-,TRBV7-2,-,TRBJ2-5,TGTGCCAGCAGCCATGACAGCCAAGAGACCCAGTACTTC,CASSHDSQETQYF
-,TRBV11-1,-,TRBJ2-7,TGTGCCAGCAGCTTAGAGTCAAGCGGGCAACCCTACGAGCAGTACTTC,CASSLESSGQPYEQYF
-,TRBV4-2,-,TRBJ2-5,TGTGCCAGCAGCCAAGCGGGGATGGAGACCCAGTACTTC,CASSQAGMETQYF
TRBD1,TRBV5-4,-,TRBJ1-2,TGTGCCAGCAGCTTGGGCCCTTTCACCACAGGGGAGAAAGGCTACACCTTC,CASSLGPFTTGEKGYTF
-,TRBV7-9,-,TRBJ1-2,TGTGCCAGCAGCTTAGACGGGGGGCCCCACTATGGCTACACCTTC,CASSLDGGPHYGYTF
TRBD1,TRBV27,once,TRBJ2-1,TGTGCCAGCACGAACAGGGGAAGCTCCTACAATGAGCAGTTCTTC,CASTNRGSSYNEQFF
-,TRBV7-8,-,TRBJ1-5,TGTGCCAGCAGCTTAGCACAGGAGATGAATCAGCCCCAGCATTTT,CASSLAQEMNQPQHF
TRBD1,TRBV5-1,-,TRBJ1-1,TGCGCCAGCAGCCAACAACAGGGGACCACTGAAGCTTTCTTT,CASSQQQGTTEAFF
-,TRBV12-5,few,TRBJ2-7,TGTGCTAGTGGCGACAACGAGCAGTACTTC,CASGDNEQYF
-,TRBV4-3,-,TRBJ2-5,TGCGCCAGCAGCCAAGACCGTTCAGGTCGTCCAGAGACCCAGTACTTC,CASSQDRSGRPETQYF
-,TRBV29-1,many,TRBJ2-3,TGCAGCGCCCGGGATAGGGAAGATACGCAGTATTTT,CSARDREDTQYF
TRBD2,TRBV30,few,TRBJ2-1,TGTGCCTGGATCCCCCCGGGACTACTTTACAATGAGCAGTTCTTC,CAWIPPGLLYNEQFF
TRBD2,TRBV5-6,-,TRBJ2-2,TGTGCCAGCAGCGAGGGACTAGCGAACACCGGGGAGCTGTTTTTT,CASSEGLANTGELFF
-,TRBV7-7,-,TRBJ2-7,TGTGCTAGCAGCCCTGGGACATTCGGGGACGAGCAGTACTTC,CASSPGTFGDEQYF
-,TRBV2,-,TRBJ1-2,TGTGCCAGCAGCAAACAGGGTGGAGCTAACTATGGCTACACCTTC,CASSKQGGANYGYTF
-,TRBV19,-,TRBJ1-5,TGTGCCAGTAGTATGGCAGGGCCCAATCAGCCCCAGCATTTT,CASSMAGPNQPQHF
-,TRBV5-1,few,TRBJ2-1,TGCGCCAGCACCTTAAGCGGGTCCTACAATGAGCAGTTCTTC,CASTLSGSYNEQFF
TRBD2,TRBV7-2,-,TRBJ2-3,TGTGCCAGCAGCTTAGTATCTAGCGGGGGGGCGAGCACAGATACGCAGTATTTT,CASSLVSSGGASTDTQYF
TRBD2,TRBV2,once,TRBJ2-3,TGTGCCAGCCGTCCAGGACTAGCGGGGGGCCGGGGCACAGATACGCAGTATTTT,CASRPGLAGGRGTDTQYF
-,TRBV19,few,TRBJ2-2,TGTGCCAGTAGTATAGATGGGAGCCCCGGGGAGCTGTTTTTT,CASSIDGSPGELFF
TRBD1,TRBV6-1,-,TRBJ1-1,TGTGCCAGCTCGGGACAGGCTAACACTGAAGCTTTCTTT,CASSGQANTEAFF
TRBD1,TRBV9,-,TRBJ1-4,TGTGCCAGCAGCACCCGACAGGGGGTCCGTGAAAAACTGTTTTTT,CASSTRQGVREKLFF
-,TRBV2,once,TRBJ1-4,TGTGCCAGCCACAGACGGGAGGGAACTAATGAAAAACTGTTTTTT,CASHRREGTNEKLFF
TRBD2,TRBV6-1,-,TRBJ2-3,TGTGCCAGTACCCGAGCGGGGAACGTGGATACGCAGTATTTT,CASTRAGNVDTQYF
-,TRBV5-1,-,TRBJ1-6,TGCGCCAGCAGCTTGATACAGGGTAATTCACCCCTCCACTTT,CASSLIQGNSPLHF
TRBD2,TRBV19,few,TRBJ2-7,TGTGCCAGTAGTAGACTAGCGGGGGCCACATACGAGCAGTACTTC,CASSRLAGATYEQYF
-,TRBV6-6,-,TRBJ1-1,TGTGCCAGCATGGTCGGGAATGGAGCTTTCTTT,CASMVGNGAFF
-,TRBV4-1,-,TRBJ2-2,TGCGCCAGCAGCCAAGATCCGTCCGCGAACACCGGGGAGCTGTTTTTT,CASSQDPSANTGELFF
-,TRBV6-5,-,TRBJ2-1,TGTGCCAGCAGTTACCCCGGGACTGTCGAGCAGTTCTTC,CASSYPGTVEQFF
-,TRBV19,-,TRBJ1-2,TGTGCCGGGAGGGGGACGGGGGATGGCTACACCTTC,CAGRGTGDGYTF
-,TRBV7-6,-,TRBJ2-7,TGTGCCAGCAGCTTGGGGGGGGCTTGGGAGCAGTACTTC,CASSLGGAWEQYF
-,TRBV30,-,TRBJ1-6,TGTGCCTGGAGACAGGGAAGTAACTATAATTCACCCCTCCACTTT,CAWRQGSNYNSPLHF
-,TRBV5-1,-,TRBJ1-4,TGCGCCAGCAGCTTGATCGCAGGGCGAGAGGAAAAACTGTTTTTT,CASSLIAGREEKLFF
TRBD2,TRBV7-9,-,TRBJ2-1,TGTGCCAGCAGCTCGGGGGGGGCCTACAATGAGCAGTTCTTC,CASSSGGAYNEQFF
TRBD2,TRBV5-1,-,TRBJ2-3,TGCGCCAGCAGCTTGGACCCACTAGCGGGGAGCACAGATACGCAGTATTTT,CASSLDPLAGSTDTQYF
-,TRBV4-1,-,TRBJ2-1,TGCGCCAGCAGCGAAGGGAGCATCCATGAGCAGTTCTTC,CASSEGSIHEQFF